The 3 T cell receptor beta chains below all came from one sample that was sequenced in a study of early T cells in non-severe SARS-CoV-2 infection. Each CDR3 protein is one row after TCRdb ran MiXCR on the 5' RACE reads. The sample consists of tens of thousands of distinct CDR3 sequences, 4.9% of them appearing once. Material for sequencing was whole blood. The receptors come from an adult who was a healthcare worker with PCR-confirmed SARS-CoV-2 infection or an uninfected control (not recorded which).

In this sample, this clonotype turned up many times. The V call is TRBV28, the J call TRBJ1-1, with no clear D. The CDR3 is 14 residues long. Germline values: CDR1 MDHEN, CDR2 SYDVKM. Trimming removed 1 base at V and 8 bases at J, with 14 bases between. This CDR3 is CASSLSPELQEAFF. As DNA, the CDR3 is TGTGCCAGCAGTTTATCCCCCGAACTTCAAGAAGCTTTCTTT.

A word on this clonotype: Being one base from a much bigger clone, this may be a read error. Without the conserved terminal phenylalanine or tryptophan, this CDR3 likely stems from a read error. This chain links TRBV6-6 with TRBJ2-3; tentative D call: TRBD1 (5 bases). Germline V gene sequence: CDR1 MNHNY, CDR2 SVGAGI (reference sequence). There are 16 residues in the CDR3. The V gene lost 0 bases and the J gene lost 0 bases, with 10 bases spanning the gap. The CDR3 spells CASSYSTGISTDTQYS. The CDR3 region has the DNA TGTGCCAGCAGTTACTCCACAGGAATCAGCACAGATACGCAGTATTCT.

This clonotype was seen at least ten times. V usage is TRBV10-1 and J usage is TRBJ1-2; D is ambiguous. Trimming stripped 3 bases from V and 8 bases from J, with 13 bases between. In germline, CDR1 is WNHNN, CDR2 SYGVQD (reference sequence). This CDR3 spans 13 amino acids. CDR3 region: CASSESGAPGYTF. As DNA, the CDR3 is TGCGCCAGCAGTGAATCAGGAGCCCCCGGCTACACCTTC.